This passage covers 7 T cell receptor beta chains from one sample sequenced in a study of control samples from healthy donors and cancer patients (dated by TCRdb to 2018 to 2021). Preparation of the library involved the immunoSEQ multiplex PCR assay. TCRdb's version of the immuneACCESS table is confined to in-frame rearrangements and falls short of the full clone set. An unresolved V gene accounts for under half of the shortfall where checked; the remainder is of unknown origin. In this sample the table shows approximately 68,000 clones, 83% of which occur a single time. The leading ten clones occupy 15% to 18% of the sample. Source material: blood. These receptor sequences come from a man in his 60s in good health.

The chain carries TRBV6-5 and TRBJ1-3; no reliable D call. The V end was cut by 6 bases, the J end by 0 bases, with 9 bases between. This CDR3 is built from 14 residues. Germline lookup yields CDR1 MNHEY and CDR2 SVGAGI. CDR3: CASSPRSSGNTIYF. CDR3 coding DNA: TGTGCCAGCAGCCCAAGGAGCTCTGGAAACACCATATATTTT.

This chain joins TRBV18 and TRBJ2-7, with D unclear. This CDR3 region has 14 residues. The V gene's germline CDR1 is KGHSH and CDR2 LQKENI. V dropped 3 bases and J dropped 5 bases, with 14 bases sitting between them. The CDR3 DNA reads as TGTGCCAGCTCACCTTCGACCTCCTGGAACGAGCAGTACTTC. Residues: CASSPSTSWNEQYF. The full variable domain, completed using reference TRBV18 and TRBJ2-7, is NAGVMQNPRHLVRRRGQEARLRCSPMKGHSHVYWYRQLPEEGLKFMVYLQKENIIDESGMPKERFSAEFPKEGPSILRIQQVVRGDSAAYFCASSPSTSWNEQYFGPGTRLTVT.

The chain uses TRBV21-1 and TRBJ2-7; TRBD1, the table's D call, lacks a check against the DNA. TRBV21-1 is assigned pseudogene status. This CDR3 has 15 residues. CDR3: CASSKDRVNSYEQYF. In DNA form, the CDR3 reads TGTGCCAGCAGCAAAGACAGGGTCAACTCCTACGAGCAGTACTTC.

V gene TRBV7-9 combines with J gene TRBJ1-1; no reliable D call. Germline V gene data show CDR1 as SEHNR and CDR2 as FQNEAQ (reference sequence). This CDR3 has 13 amino acids. Trimming left V 3 bases short and J 5 bases short, with 10 bases between. This chain's CDR3 is CASSFSGKTEAFF. CDR3 sequence (DNA): TGTGCCAGCAGCTTTTCGGGGAAAACTGAAGCTTTCTTT.

CDR3 nucleotides: TGTGCCAGCATACCCCTTTCCCACAACTATGGCTACACCTTC. Translating it yields CASIPLSHNYGYTF. The V and J genes are TRBV28 and TRBJ1-2; D uncertain. This CDR3 region has 14 residues. Trimming removed 7 bases from V and 2 bases from J, with 14 bases in between. Germline V CDR1 and CDR2: MDHEN, SYDVKM.

J is TRBJ2-2 and V is TRBV28; possibly TRBD1 for D (6 bases). V lost 5 bases and J 1 base, leaving 8 bases between the germline ends. The CDR3 extends over 14 amino acids. CDR1 is MDHEN and CDR2 is SYDVKM in the germline V gene. CDR3: CASSTQGNTGELFF. The DNA of the CDR3 is TGTGCCAGCAGTACACAGGGGAACACCGGGGAGCTGTTTTTT.

The chain combines TRBV27 with TRBJ2-1, with TRBD2 identical over 12 bases. V trimming: 5 bases; J trimming: 7 bases; junction bases outside the gene matches: 18. Per the germline V gene, CDR1 is MNHEY and CDR2 is SMNVEV (reference sequence). There are 19 residues in the CDR3. CDR3 sequence: CASSPISIASGRARNEQFF. The CDR3 DNA reads as TGTGCCAGCAGTCCCATATCGATCGCTAGCGGGAGGGCCAGGAATGAGCAGTTCTTC.